This T cell receptor beta chain was sequenced in a study of T cell responses to AZD1222 COVID-19 vaccine. About this clone itself: What it recognizes is unknown.

TCRdb's copy holds only in-frame clones and misses some; the assay was immunoSEQ multiplex PCR. The table has about 150,000 clones, 85% to 90% seen once; the top ten hold 5.5%. The CDR3 has 13 amino acids. Per the germline V gene, CDR1 is KGHSH and CDR2 is LQKENI. Trimming took 2 bases from V and 0 from J, leaving 4 bases between them. Study-wide findings and caveats: Mostly white British, mostly female donors; authors suggested clonal diversity may be underestimated. Sampled repertoires all dated from after the peak T cell response. Rises in breadth and depth of Spike-specific TCRs came after two AZD1222 doses. Unmutated variant regions are reportedly targeted by nearly half of spike-specific TCRs.

This rearrangement joins TRBV18 to TRBJ2-5; D gene uncertain. Sequencing was performed on peripheral blood, taken on day 0 of MenACWY control vaccination. This TCR derives from an adult in good health. Here the CDR3 DNA reads TGTGCCAGCTCACCAGGCTACCAAGAGACCCAGTACTTC. Its translation is CASSPGYQETQYF.